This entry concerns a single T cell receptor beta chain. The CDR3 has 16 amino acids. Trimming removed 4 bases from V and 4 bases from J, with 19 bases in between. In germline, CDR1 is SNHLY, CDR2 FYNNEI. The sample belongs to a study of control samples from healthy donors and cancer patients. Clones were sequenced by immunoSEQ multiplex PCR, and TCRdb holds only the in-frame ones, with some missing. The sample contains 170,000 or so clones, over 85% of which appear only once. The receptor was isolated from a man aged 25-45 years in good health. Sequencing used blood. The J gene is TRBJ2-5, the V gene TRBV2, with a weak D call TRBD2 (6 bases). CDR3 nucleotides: TGTGCCAGCAGTGCCCGCGGGACGTCTGGGTTAGAGACCCAGTACTTC. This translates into CASSARGTSGLETQYF.